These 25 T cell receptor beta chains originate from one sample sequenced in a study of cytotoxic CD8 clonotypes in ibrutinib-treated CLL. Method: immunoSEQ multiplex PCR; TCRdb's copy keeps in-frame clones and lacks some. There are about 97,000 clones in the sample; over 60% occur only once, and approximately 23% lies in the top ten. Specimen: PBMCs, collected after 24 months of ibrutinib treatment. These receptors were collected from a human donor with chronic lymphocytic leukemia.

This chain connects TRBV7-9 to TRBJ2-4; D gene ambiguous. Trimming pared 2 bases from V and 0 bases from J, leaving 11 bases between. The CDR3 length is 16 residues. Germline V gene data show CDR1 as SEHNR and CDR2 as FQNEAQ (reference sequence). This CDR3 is CASSLLLSVAKNIQYF. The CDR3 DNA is TGTGCCAGCAGCTTATTACTATCTGTAGCCAAAAACATTCAGTACTTC.

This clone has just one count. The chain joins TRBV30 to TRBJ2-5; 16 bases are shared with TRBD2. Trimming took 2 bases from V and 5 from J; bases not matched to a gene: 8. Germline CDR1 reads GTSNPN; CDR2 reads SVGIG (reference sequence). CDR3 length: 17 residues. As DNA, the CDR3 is TGTGCCTGGAGTACGGGGACTAGCGGGAGGGCGGGGGAGACCCAGTACTTC. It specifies CAWSTGTSGRAGETQYF.

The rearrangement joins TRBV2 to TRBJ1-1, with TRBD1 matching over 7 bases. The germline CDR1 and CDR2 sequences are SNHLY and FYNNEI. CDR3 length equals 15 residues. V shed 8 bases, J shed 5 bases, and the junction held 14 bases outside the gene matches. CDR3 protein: CASVRDRTFGTEAFF. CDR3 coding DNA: TGTGCCAGCGTCCGGGACAGAACTTTTGGTACTGAAGCTTTCTTT.

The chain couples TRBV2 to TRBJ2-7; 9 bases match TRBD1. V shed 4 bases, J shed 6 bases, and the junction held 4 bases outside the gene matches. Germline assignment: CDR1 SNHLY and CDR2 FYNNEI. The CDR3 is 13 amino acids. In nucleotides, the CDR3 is TGTGCCAGCAGTGGGGACAGGGACCCCGAGCAGTACTTC. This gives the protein CASSGDRDPEQYF.

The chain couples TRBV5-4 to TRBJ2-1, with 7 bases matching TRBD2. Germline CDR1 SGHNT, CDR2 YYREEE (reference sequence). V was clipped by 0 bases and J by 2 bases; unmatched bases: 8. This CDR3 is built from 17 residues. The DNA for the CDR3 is TGTGCCAGCAGCTTGGCCCAAGGGGCGGGAGCCTACAATGAGCAGTTCTTC. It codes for CASSLAQGAGAYNEQFF.

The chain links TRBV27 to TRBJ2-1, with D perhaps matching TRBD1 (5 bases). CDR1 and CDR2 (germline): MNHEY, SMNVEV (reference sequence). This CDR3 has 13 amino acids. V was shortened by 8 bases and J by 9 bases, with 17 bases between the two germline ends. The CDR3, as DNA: TGTGCCAGCTTCGGTGGAATTAGGGGTGAGCAGTTCTTC. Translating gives CASFGGIRGEQFF.

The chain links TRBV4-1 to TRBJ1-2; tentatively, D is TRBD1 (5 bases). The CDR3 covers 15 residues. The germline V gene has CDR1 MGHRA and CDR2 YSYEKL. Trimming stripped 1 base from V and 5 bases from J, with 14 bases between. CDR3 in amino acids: CASSQVGTDLYGYTF. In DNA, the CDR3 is TGCGCCAGCAGCCAAGTGGGGACGGACCTATATGGCTACACCTTC.

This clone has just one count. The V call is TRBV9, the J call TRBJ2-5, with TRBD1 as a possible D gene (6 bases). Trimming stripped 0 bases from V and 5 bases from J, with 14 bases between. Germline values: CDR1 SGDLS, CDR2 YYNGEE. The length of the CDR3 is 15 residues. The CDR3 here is CASSVDNRVGETQYF. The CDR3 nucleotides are TGTGCCAGCAGCGTAGATAACAGGGTCGGCGAGACCCAGTACTTC.

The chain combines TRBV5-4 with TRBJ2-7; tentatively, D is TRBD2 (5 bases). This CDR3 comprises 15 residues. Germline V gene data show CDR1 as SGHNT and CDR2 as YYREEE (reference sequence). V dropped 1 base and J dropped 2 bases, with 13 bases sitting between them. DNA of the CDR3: TGTGCCAGCAGCTTGTCGGCGGGTGTCACCTACGAGCAGTACTTC. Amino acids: CASSLSAGVTYEQYF.

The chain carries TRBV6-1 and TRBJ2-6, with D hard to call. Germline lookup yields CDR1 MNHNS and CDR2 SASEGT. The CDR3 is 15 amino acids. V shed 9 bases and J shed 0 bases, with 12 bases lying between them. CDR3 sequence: CASTTPHSGANVLTF. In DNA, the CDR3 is TGTGCCAGTACCACCCCCCACTCTGGGGCCAACGTCCTGACTTTC.

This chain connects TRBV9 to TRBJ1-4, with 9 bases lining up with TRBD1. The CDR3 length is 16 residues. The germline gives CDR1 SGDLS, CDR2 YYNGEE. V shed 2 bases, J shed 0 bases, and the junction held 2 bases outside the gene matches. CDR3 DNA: TGTGCCAGCAGCGTCGGGACAGGGACAACTAATGAAAAACTGTTTTTT. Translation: CASSVGTGTTNEKLFF. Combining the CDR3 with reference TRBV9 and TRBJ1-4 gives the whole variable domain DSGVTQTPKHLITATGQRVTLRCSPRSGDLSVYWYQQSLDQGLQFLIQYYNGEERAKGNILERFSAQQFPDLHSELNLSSLELGDSALYFCASSVGTGTTNEKLFFGSGTQLSVL.

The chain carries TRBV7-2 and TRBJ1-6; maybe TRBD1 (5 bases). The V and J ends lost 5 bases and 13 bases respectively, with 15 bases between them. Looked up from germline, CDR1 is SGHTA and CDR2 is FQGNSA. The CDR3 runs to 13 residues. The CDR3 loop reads CASSPRQKTPLHF. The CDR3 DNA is TGTGCCAGCAGCCCCCGACAGAAGACGCCCCTCCACTTT.

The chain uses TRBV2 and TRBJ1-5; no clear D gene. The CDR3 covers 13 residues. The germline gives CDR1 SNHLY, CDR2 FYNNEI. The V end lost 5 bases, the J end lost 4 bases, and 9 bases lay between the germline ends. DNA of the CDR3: TGTGCCAGCAGTATGGGCCCTAATCAGCCCCAGCATTTT. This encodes CASSMGPNQPQHF. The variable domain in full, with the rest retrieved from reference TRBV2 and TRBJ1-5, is EPEVTQTPSHQVTQMGQEVILRCVPISNHLYFYWYRQILGQKVEFLVSFYNNEISEKSEIFDDQFSVERPDGSNFTLKIRSTKLEDSAMYFCASSMGPNQPQHFGDGTRLSIL.

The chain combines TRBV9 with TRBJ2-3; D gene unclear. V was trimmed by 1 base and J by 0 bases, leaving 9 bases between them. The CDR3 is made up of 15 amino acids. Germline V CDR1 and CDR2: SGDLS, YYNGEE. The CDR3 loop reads CASSVHWTSTDTQYF. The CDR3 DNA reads TGTGCCAGCAGCGTACATTGGACCAGCACAGATACGCAGTATTTT.

CDR3 in DNA: TGCAGCGTTAGACAGGCAACTAATGAAAAACTGTTTTTT. Translated: CSVRQATNEKLFF. The chain uses TRBV29-1 and TRBJ1-4, with D perhaps TRBD1 (6 bases). V lost 5 bases to trimming and J lost 0 bases, with 7 bases between them. The CDR3 covers 13 residues. The germline V gene has CDR1 SQVTM and CDR2 ANQGSEA.

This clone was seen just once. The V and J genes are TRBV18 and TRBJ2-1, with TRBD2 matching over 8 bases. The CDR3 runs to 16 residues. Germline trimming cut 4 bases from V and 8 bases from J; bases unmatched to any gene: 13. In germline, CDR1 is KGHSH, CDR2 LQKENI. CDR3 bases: TGTGCCAGCTCACGCCGCGGGAGCGGGAGTGTCTATGAGCAGTTCTTC. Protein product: CASSRRGSGSVYEQFF.

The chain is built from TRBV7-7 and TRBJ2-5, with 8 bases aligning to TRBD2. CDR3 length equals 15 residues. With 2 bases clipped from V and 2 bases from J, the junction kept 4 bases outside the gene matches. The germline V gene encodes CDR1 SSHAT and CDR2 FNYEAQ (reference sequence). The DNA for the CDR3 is TGTGCCAGCAGCTTAATCCCGGGAGGGCAAGAGACCCAGTACTTC. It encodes CASSLIPGGQETQYF.

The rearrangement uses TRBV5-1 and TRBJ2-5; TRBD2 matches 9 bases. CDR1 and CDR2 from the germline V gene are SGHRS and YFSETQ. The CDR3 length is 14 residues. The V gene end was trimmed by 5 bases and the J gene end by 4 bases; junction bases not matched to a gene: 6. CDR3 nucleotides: TGCGCCAGCAGACCGGGACTAGCAGTAGAGACCCAGTACTTC. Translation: CASRPGLAVETQYF.

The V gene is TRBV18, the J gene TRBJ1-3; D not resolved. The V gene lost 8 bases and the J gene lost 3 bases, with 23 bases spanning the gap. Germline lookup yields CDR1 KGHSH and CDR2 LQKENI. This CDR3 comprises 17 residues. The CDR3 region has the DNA TGTGCCAGCACCGTGGGTCTTGACCTTTATGTTGGAAACACCATATATTTT. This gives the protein CASTVGLDLYVGNTIYF.

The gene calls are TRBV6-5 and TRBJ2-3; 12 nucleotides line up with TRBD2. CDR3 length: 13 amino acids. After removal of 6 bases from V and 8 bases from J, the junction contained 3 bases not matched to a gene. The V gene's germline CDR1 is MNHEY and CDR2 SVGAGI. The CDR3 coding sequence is TGTGCCAGCAGGGGACTAGCGGGTGGTACGCAGTATTTT. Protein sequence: CASRGLAGGTQYF.

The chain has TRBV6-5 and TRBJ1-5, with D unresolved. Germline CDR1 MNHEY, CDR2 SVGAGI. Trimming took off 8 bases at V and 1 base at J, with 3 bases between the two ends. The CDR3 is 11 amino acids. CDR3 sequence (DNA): TGTGCCAGCGGAAGCAATCAGCCCCAGCATTTT. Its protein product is CASGSNQPQHF.

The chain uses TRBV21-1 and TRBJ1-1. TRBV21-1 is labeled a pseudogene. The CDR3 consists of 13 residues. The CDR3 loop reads CASSKDSNTEAFF. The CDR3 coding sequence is TGTGCCAGCAGCAAGGACTCGAACACTGAAGCTTTCTTT.

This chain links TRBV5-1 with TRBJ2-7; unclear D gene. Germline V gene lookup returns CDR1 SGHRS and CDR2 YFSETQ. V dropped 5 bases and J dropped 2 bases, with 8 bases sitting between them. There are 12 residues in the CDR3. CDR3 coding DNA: TGCGCCAGCAGGTCAGATGCCTACGAGCAGTACTTC. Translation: CASRSDAYEQYF.

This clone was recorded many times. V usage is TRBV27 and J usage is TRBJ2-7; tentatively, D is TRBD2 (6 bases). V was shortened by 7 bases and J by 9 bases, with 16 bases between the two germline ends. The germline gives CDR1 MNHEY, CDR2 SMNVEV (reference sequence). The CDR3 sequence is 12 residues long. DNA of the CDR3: TGTGCCAGCAAGGGGTCGGGAGCTGGGCAGTACTTC. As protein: CASKGSGAGQYF.

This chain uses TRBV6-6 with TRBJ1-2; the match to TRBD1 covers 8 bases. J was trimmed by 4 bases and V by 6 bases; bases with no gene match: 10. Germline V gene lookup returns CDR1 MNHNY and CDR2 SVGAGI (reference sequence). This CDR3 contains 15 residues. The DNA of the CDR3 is TGTGCCAGCAGCCGTGACAGGGGCGACATCTATGGCTACACCTTC. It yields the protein CASSRDRGDIYGYTF.